The sequence of this T cell receptor beta chain was determined in a study of blood T cell repertoires in COVID-19. The overall study: Some COVID-19 samples were acute and others convalescent; all came from the United States, Italy and Spain. T cells, B-cell-depleted T cells, or PBMCs provided the cDNA or gDNA that served as material.

This CDR3 has 12 amino acids. The V and J ends lost 1 base and 12 bases respectively, with 10 bases between them. Germline V gives CDR1 LGHDT, CDR2 YNNKEL (reference sequence). As processed by the authors: Researchers report that nucleated cell counts were estimated from reference gene primer amplification. The assay was immunoSEQ multiplex PCR, and TCRdb's table has in-frame clones only and misses some. That table gives V, J and clone size, and the DNA gave D and trimming. This table has 40,000 to 60,000 clones, 86% appearing once. This clone has only one observation. Specimen: peripheral blood. This chain joins TRBV3-1 (or the pseudogene TRBV3-2) and TRBJ2-1, with D tentatively TRBD1 (6 bases). The TCR comes from a human donor in a cohort sampled during active COVID-19. CDR3 sequence (DNA): TGTGCCAGCAGCCAAGTGGGGGCGGTGCAGTTCTTC. As protein: CASSQVGAVQFF.